This T cell receptor beta chain was captured by sequencing in a study of vaccination effects on CD4 cells after COVID-19. Broader study findings: By a late point after vaccination, infection- and vaccine-induced clones had shrunk markedly through clonal contraction.

This clone was counted between two and nine times. Its antigen is as yet unknown. The data were produced by immunoSEQ multiplex PCR, yet TCRdb's version contains in-frame clones alone and is incomplete. The repertoire holds under 60,000 clones, with 50% to 80% as singletons. Following culture for around 9 days, CD4+ T cells were isolated. Germline assignment: CDR1 SGHTS and CDR2 YDEGEE. J was trimmed by 4 bases and V by 4 bases; bases with no gene match: 10. The CDR3 totals 15 residues. This chain connects TRBV5-8 to TRBJ1-2; 7 bases are shared with TRBD1. The clonotype was recovered from a human donor who received a COVID-19 vaccine. This specimen consisted of CD4+ T cells from PBMCs cultured without peptide, obtained before COVID-19 vaccination. The CDR3 here is CASSIAGQSLYGYTF. CDR3 coding DNA: TGTGCCAGCAGCATAGCGGGACAGTCCCTCTATGGCTACACCTTC.